Below are 10 T cell receptor beta chains sequenced from a single sample in a study of shared clonotypes between healthy human individuals. Naive CD8 cells were CD45RO-negative, positively selected for CCR7, excluding terminally differentiated effector memory CD45RA+ cells. Assay used: immunoSEQ multiplex PCR; TCRdb lists only in-frame clones, some missing. The data hold some 2,100,000 clones, with about 92% observed a single time. Source material: naive CD8+ T cells from PBMCs. Receptors originate from a man aged 18 to 30 in good health. Some clones in this sample may be carry-over from other donors' samples.

The gene calls are TRBV27 and TRBJ2-5, with 11 bases matching TRBD2. In germline, CDR1 is MNHEY, CDR2 SMNVEV (reference sequence). This CDR3 region has 17 residues. V was pared by 2 bases and J by 3 bases, with 8 bases of the junction left unmatched. The CDR3 here is CASSLSIPGLAEETQYF. CDR3 DNA sequence: TGTGCCAGCAGTTTAAGCATCCCGGGACTAGCGGAAGAGACCCAGTACTTC.

V gene TRBV29-1 combines with J gene TRBJ1-1; D is perhaps TRBD1 (6 bases). Per germline, CDR1 SQVTM and CDR2 ANQGSEA. The V end lost 0 bases, the J end lost 4 bases, and 18 bases lay between the germline ends. The length of the CDR3 is 16 residues. In DNA, the CDR3 is TGCAGCGTTGAAGATGGAGGACTAGGGGGGGGCACTGAAGCTTTCTTT. Translation: CSVEDGGLGGGTEAFF. Full variable domain (missing parts from reference TRBV29-1 and TRBJ1-1): SAVISQKPSRDICQRGTSLTIQCQVDSQVTMMFWYRQQPGQSLTLIATANQGSEATYESGFVIDKFPISRPNLTFSTLTVSNMSPEDSSIYLCSVEDGGLGGGTEAFFGQGTRLTVV.

The rearrangement uses TRBV7-9 and TRBJ2-4; either TRBD1 or TRBD2 may supply D (5 bases each). Germline V CDR1 and CDR2: SEHNR, FQNEAQ (reference sequence). The CDR3 runs to 17 residues. Trimming shortened V by 5 bases and J by 0 bases, and 17 bases separated the two germline ends. As DNA, the CDR3 is TGTGCCAGCAGCGAGCCAGGGAGCGGAAGAGCCAAAAACATTCAGTACTTC. Amino acid sequence: CASSEPGSGRAKNIQYF. The whole variable domain, filled in from reference TRBV7-9 and TRBJ2-4, reads DTGVSQNPRHKITKRGQNVTFRCDPISEHNRLYWYRQTLGQGPEFLTYFQNEAQLEKSRLLSDRFSAERPKGSFSTLEIQRTEQGDSAMYLCASSEPGSGRAKNIQYFGAGTRLSVL.

As concerns this clone: The sample carries other DNA sequences with the same CDR3. The chain carries TRBV28 and TRBJ2-1; 7 bases fit TRBD2. The junction had 3 bases not matched to a gene; V was cut back by 2 bases and J by 5 bases. The CDR3 contains 14 residues. Germline V gene data show CDR1 as MDHEN and CDR2 as SYDVKM. The CDR3 region is CASSLGLADNEQFF. The CDR3 DNA reads TGTGCCAGCAGTTTAGGCCTAGCGGACAATGAGCAGTTCTTC.

The rearrangement links TRBV6-6 to TRBJ2-7; D gene ambiguous. Trimming left V 2 bases short and J 1 base short, with 6 bases between. This CDR3 has 13 residues. In germline, CDR1 is MNHNY, CDR2 SVGAGI (reference sequence). The CDR3 sequence is CASSYTESYEQYF. DNA for the CDR3: TGTGCCAGCAGTTACACGGAGTCCTACGAGCAGTACTTC.

V and J are TRBV7-2 and TRBJ1-1; D unclear. From germline, CDR1 is SGHTA and CDR2 FQGNSA. V shed 5 bases and J shed 12 bases, with 16 bases lying between them. This CDR3 is built from 12 residues. The CDR3 reads CASSGFSSSPFF. CDR3 sequence (DNA): TGTGCCAGCAGCGGGTTTTCCTCGTCTCCTTTCTTT. Full variable domain (missing parts from reference TRBV7-2 and TRBJ1-1): GAGVSQSPSNKVTEKGKDVELRCDPISGHTALYWYRQSLGQGLEFLIYFQGNSAPDKSGLPSDRFSAERTGGSVSTLTIQRTQQEDSAVYLCASSGFSSSPFFGQGTRLTVV.

The CDR3, as DNA: TGTGCGGGCTCGGGACCGCCAGGAGATGAGCAGTTCTTC. It translates to CAGSGPPGDEQFF. The V call is TRBV7-9, the J call TRBJ2-1; D possibly matches TRBD1 or TRBD2 (5 bases each). Germline assignment: CDR1 SEHNR and CDR2 FQNEAQ (reference sequence). The CDR3 is 13 amino acids.

The rearrangement uses TRBV5-4 and TRBJ2-7; D remains unclear. The CDR3 extends over 12 amino acids. V dropped 4 bases and J dropped 6 bases, with 11 bases sitting between them. From germline, CDR1 is SGHNT and CDR2 YYREEE (reference sequence). In nucleotides, the CDR3 is TGTGCCAGCAGCGCCTTCTTGGGCGAGCAGTACTTC. It codes for CASSAFLGEQYF.

This chain links TRBV6-5 with TRBJ1-2; no clear D gene. The CDR3 totals 14 residues. The germline V gene has CDR1 MNHEY and CDR2 SVGAGI. The ends were cut back, 2 bases at V and 0 bases at J, with 7 bases in the middle. Here the CDR3 reads CASSYDGANYGYTF. For the CDR3, the DNA is TGTGCCAGCAGTTACGATGGGGCTAACTATGGCTACACCTTC.

The chain employs TRBV13 and TRBJ1-2; TRBD1 is a possible D gene (5 bases). V lost 5 bases and J lost 5, with 12 bases in between. Germline assignment: CDR1 PRHDT and CDR2 FYEKMQ (reference sequence). The CDR3 sequence is 13 residues long. The DNA of the CDR3 is TGTGCCAGCAGCGAGGGGACCGGTTATGGCTACACCTTC. It codes for CASSEGTGYGYTF.